The 13 T cell receptor beta chains reported below all come from one sample, sequenced in a study of T cells in Graves' hyperthyroidism and ophthalmopathy. The TCR beta CDR3 regions underwent amplification using RNA transcripts as the source. The TCR CDR3 first-round RT-PCR relied on the HTBI primer set. TCRdb used MiXCR to reprocess the multiplex PCR reads, holding one entry per CDR3 protein. In the table there are fewer than 400,000 distinct CDR3 sequences, over 12% of which are singletons. The source material was blood. All receptors come from a man aged 50-60 years with Graves' ophthalmopathy.

This clonotype was seen many times. The chain combines TRBV7-9 with TRBJ2-5, with 7 bases identical to TRBD2. Germline lookup yields CDR1 SEHNR and CDR2 FQNEAQ (reference sequence). The CDR3 consists of 16 residues. Trimming removed 4 bases from V and 3 bases from J; junction bases left unmatched: 11. CDR3 nucleotide sequence: TGTGCCAGCAGCTCTGGCGGGGGAGGAAAGGAAGAGACCCAGTACTTC. It encodes CASSSGGGGKEETQYF.

In its sample, this clonotype was seen a few times. The rearrangement uses TRBV29-1 and TRBJ2-1; the match to TRBD1 covers 7 bases. With V trimmed by 4 bases and J by 8 bases, 2 bases remained unmatched. Germline V gene sequence: CDR1 SQVTM, CDR2 ANQGSEA. This CDR3 contains 11 residues. CDR3 amino acids: CSVATGDEQFF. The CDR3 coding sequence is TGCAGCGTTGCTACAGGGGATGAGCAGTTCTTC.

This clonotype was recorded a few times. This sequence joins TRBV4-1 and TRBJ2-7; 15 nucleotides match TRBD2. CDR3 length: 19 amino acids. CDR1 is MGHRA and CDR2 is YSYEKL in the germline V gene. V lost 2 bases and J lost 5; bases outside the gene matches: 13. The CDR3 region has the DNA TGCGCCAGCAGCCAATTGGGACTAGCGGGAGGAAGGGATTTAGACGAGCAGTACTTC. Its translation: CASSQLGLAGGRDLDEQYF.

This clonotype was recorded at least ten times. The V gene is TRBV7-9, the J gene TRBJ2-7, with 9 positions matching TRBD2. CDR3 length: 17 amino acids. Germline V gene sequence: CDR1 SEHNR, CDR2 FQNEAQ (reference sequence). The V gene end was trimmed by 1 base and the J gene end by 0 bases; junction bases not matched to a gene: 7. This chain's CDR3 is CASSLGRLADSSYEQYF. In DNA, the CDR3 is TGTGCCAGCAGCTTAGGACGACTAGCGGACAGCTCCTACGAGCAGTACTTC.

In this sample, this clonotype turned up many times. CDR3 amino acids: CASSSGDYLNEQFF. CDR3 coding DNA: TGTGCCAGCAGCTCGGGGGACTACCTGAATGAGCAGTTCTTC. The chain couples TRBV11-2 to TRBJ2-1; TRBD2 aligns across 7 bases. In germline, CDR1 is SGHAT, CDR2 FQNNGV. CDR3 length: 14 amino acids. V was pared by 4 bases and J by 7 bases, with 7 bases of the junction left unmatched.

This rearrangement joins TRBV4-1 to TRBJ2-5, with 8 bases lining up with TRBD1. Germline lookup yields CDR1 MGHRA and CDR2 YSYEKL. This CDR3 region has 16 residues. J was trimmed by 3 bases and V by 1 base; bases with no gene match: 7. This chain's CDR3 is CASSQGLGTGEETQYF. CDR3 sequence (DNA): TGCGCCAGCAGCCAAGGGTTAGGGACAGGCGAAGAGACCCAGTACTTC.

This clonotype was recorded at least ten times. The rearrangement joins TRBV11-2 to TRBJ2-1; 9 bases agree with TRBD2. The CDR3 has 15 residues. The germline CDR1 and CDR2 sequences are SGHAT and FQNNGV. Trimming cost V 3 bases and J 5 bases; bases outside gene matches: 5. CDR3 in amino acids: CASSFSSGTNNEQFF. Written as DNA, the CDR3 is TGTGCCAGCAGCTTTTCTAGCGGGACGAACAATGAGCAGTTCTTC.

This clonotype was seen only a few times. The J gene is TRBJ2-3, the V gene TRBV6-5; possibly TRBD2 for D (6 bases). Germline CDR1 is MNHEY and CDR2 is SVGAGI. V shed 2 bases and J shed 2 bases, with 11 bases lying between them. The CDR3 sequence is 15 residues long. CDR3 DNA: TGTGCCAGCAGTTACACGGGAGATGCCACAGATACGCAGTATTTT. It encodes CASSYTGDATDTQYF.

This clonotype showed up many times. The chain couples TRBV12-3 or TRBV12-4 to TRBJ2-7; 7 bases line up with TRBD2. This CDR3 has 14 residues. Germline trimming cut 6 bases from V and 5 bases from J; bases unmatched to any gene: 10. CDR3 sequence reads: CASSPPGLTHEQYF. CDR3 in DNA: TGTGCCAGCAGCCCCCCGGGACTAACCCACGAGCAGTACTTC.

This clonotype was counted at least ten times. This chain joins TRBV4-1 and TRBJ2-1; weak D call: TRBD2 (6 bases). Germline assignment: CDR1 MGHRA and CDR2 YSYEKL. V was shortened by 4 bases and J by 0 bases, with 13 bases between the two germline ends. There are 16 residues in the CDR3. The CDR3 region has the DNA TGCGCCAGCAGCCGCGAGGTGGGGGGCTCCTACAATGAGCAGTTCTTC. This sequence encodes CASSREVGGSYNEQFF.

This clonotype was detected ten times or more. The rearrangement uses TRBV5-1 and TRBJ1-1, with D tentatively TRBD1 (6 bases). This CDR3 is 15 amino acids long. Germline loops: CDR1 SGHRS, CDR2 YFSETQ. V lost 4 bases, J lost 0 bases, and 13 bases lay in between. As DNA, the CDR3 is TGCGCCAGCAGCATGACCGGGACACTGAACACTGAAGCTTTCTTT. It codes for CASSMTGTLNTEAFF.

This clonotype was seen ten or more times. The chain is built from TRBV24-1 and TRBJ2-3; 8 bases agree with TRBD1. V was pared by 4 bases and J by 9 bases, with 14 bases of the junction left unmatched. The CDR3 covers 16 residues. Germline CDR1 reads KGHDR; CDR2 reads SFDVKD. This CDR3 is CATSDPTGARIHTQYF. The DNA of the CDR3 is TGTGCCACCAGTGACCCGACAGGGGCCAGGATCCACACGCAGTATTTT.

Turning to this clonotype: One junction end does not reproduce the germline sequence, and a read error may be involved. This rearrangement joins TRBV6-2 or TRBV6-3 to TRBJ1-1, with D possibly TRBD1 on 5 matching bases. The CDR3 is made up of 11 amino acids. Germline-derived CDR1 and CDR2 are MNHEY and SVGEGT. For the CDR3, the DNA is TGTGCCAGCACTTACAGGACTGAAGCTTTCTTT. Translated, it gives CASTYRTEAFF.